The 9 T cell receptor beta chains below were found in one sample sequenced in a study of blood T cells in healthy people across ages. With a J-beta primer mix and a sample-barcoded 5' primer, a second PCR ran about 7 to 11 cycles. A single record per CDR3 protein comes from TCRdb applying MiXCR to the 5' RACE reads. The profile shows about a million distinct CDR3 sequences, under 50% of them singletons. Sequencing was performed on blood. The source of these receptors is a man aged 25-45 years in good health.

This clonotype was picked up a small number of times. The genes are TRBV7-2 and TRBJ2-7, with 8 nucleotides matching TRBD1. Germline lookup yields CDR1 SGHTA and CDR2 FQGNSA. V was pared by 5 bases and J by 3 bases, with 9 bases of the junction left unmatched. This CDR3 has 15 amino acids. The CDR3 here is CASSPDRGIYYEQYF. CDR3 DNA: TGTGCCAGCAGCCCTGACAGGGGAATCTACTACGAGCAGTACTTC.

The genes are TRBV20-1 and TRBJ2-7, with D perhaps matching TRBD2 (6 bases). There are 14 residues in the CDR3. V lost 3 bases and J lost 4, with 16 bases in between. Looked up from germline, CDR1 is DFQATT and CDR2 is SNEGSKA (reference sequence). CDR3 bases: TGCAGTGCTAGGACGGCTAGCGCTATTTACGAGCAGTACTTC. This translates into CSARTASAIYEQYF.

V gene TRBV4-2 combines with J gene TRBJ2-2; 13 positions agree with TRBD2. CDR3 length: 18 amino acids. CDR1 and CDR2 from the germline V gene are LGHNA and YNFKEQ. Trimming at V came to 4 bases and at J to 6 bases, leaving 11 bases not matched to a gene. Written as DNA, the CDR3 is TGTGCCAGCAGCCGAACTAGCGGGGGGGCCGTTTGGTCCGGGGAGCTGTTTTTT. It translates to CASSRTSGGAVWSGELFF.

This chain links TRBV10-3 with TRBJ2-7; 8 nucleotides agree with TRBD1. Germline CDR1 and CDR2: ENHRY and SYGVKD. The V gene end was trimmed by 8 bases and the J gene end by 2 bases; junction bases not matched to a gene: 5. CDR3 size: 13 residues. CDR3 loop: CAIGTGDTYEQYF. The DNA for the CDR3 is TGTGCCATCGGGACAGGCGACACCTACGAGCAGTACTTC.

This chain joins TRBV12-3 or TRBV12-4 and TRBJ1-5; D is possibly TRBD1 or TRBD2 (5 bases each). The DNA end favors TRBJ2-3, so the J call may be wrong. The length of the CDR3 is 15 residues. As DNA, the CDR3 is TGTGCCAGCAGTTCGGGACGCGATAGCAATCAGCCCCAGTATTTT. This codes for CASSSGRDSNQPQYF.

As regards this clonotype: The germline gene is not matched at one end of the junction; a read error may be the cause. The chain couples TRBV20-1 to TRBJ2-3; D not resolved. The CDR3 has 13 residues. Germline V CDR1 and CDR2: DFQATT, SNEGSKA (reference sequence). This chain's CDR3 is CSAGDGVTDTQYF. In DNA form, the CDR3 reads TGCAGTGCTGGAGATGGGGTTACAGATACGCAGTATTTT.

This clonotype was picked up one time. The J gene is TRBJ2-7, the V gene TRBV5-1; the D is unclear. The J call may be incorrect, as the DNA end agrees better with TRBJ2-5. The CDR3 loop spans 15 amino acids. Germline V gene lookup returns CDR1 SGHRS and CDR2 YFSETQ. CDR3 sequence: CASSLSVSQYGTQYF. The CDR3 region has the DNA TGCGCCAGCAGCTTGAGTGTTTCACAATATGGGACCCAGTACTTC.

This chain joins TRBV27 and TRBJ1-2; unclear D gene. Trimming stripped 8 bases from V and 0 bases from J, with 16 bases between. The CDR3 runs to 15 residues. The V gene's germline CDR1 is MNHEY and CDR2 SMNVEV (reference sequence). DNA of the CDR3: TGTGCCAGCCTCCCTCTGGGGTATTCTAACTATGGCTACACCTTC. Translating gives CASLPLGYSNYGYTF.

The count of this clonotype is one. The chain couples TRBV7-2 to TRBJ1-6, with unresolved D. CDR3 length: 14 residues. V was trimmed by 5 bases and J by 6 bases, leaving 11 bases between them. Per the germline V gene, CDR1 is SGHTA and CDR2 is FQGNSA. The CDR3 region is CASSRNLFNSPLHF. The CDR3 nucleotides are TGTGCCAGCAGCCGGAACCTATTTAATTCACCCCTCCACTTT.